The 24 T cell receptor beta chains below come from one sample, sequenced in a study of regulatory T cells in long-lasting Graves disease. Time point of the sample: newly diagnosed GD, antithyroid drugs for less than 3 months. PBMCs provided the RNA from which the TCR library was made. The TCR beta library used iRepertoire HTBI primers with Arm-PCR amplification of CDR3. MiXCR, applied by TCRdb to the multiplex PCR reads, yields one record per CDR3 protein. The sample lists about 540,000 distinct CDR3 sequences; 13% were seen once. These data also featured in a second study, about T cells in Graves' hyperthyroidism and ophthalmopathy.

Material: peripheral blood mononuclear cells (PBMCs), obtained at new diagnosis, from a patient treated with antithyroid drugs. These receptors were taken from a man aged 25 to 40 with Graves disease.

There are many counts of this clonotype. The V call is TRBV9, the J call TRBJ2-1, with TRBD2 matching over 11 bases. The trim removed 3 bases at V and 2 bases at J, leaving 4 bases unmatched. The CDR3 consists of 16 residues. Germline V gene sequence: CDR1 SGDLS, CDR2 YYNGEE. The CDR3 region is CASSGSGRGPYNEQFF. In nucleotides, the CDR3 is TGTGCCAGCAGCGGTAGCGGGAGGGGCCCCTACAATGAGCAGTTCTTC.

This clonotype has only a few counts. V is TRBV10-3 and J is TRBJ1-6; D is undetermined. Trimming stripped 0 bases from V and 10 bases from J, with 13 bases between. There are 15 residues in the CDR3. From germline, CDR1 is ENHRY and CDR2 SYGVKD. CDR3 DNA: TGTGCCATCAGTGAGTCCACAGAGGGAAAATCACCCCTCCACTTT. This translates into CAISESTEGKSPLHF.

The rearrangement uses TRBV7-2 and TRBJ2-7, with 13 bases aligning to TRBD2. This CDR3 region has 18 residues. V was pared by 4 bases and J by 2 bases, with 11 bases of the junction left unmatched. CDR1 and CDR2 (germline): SGHTA, FQGNSA. The CDR3, as DNA: TGTGCCAGCAGCTACGGGACTAGCGGGGTGCCTCCCCCCTACGAGCAGTACTTC. It yields the protein CASSYGTSGVPPPYEQYF.

The sample holds a few counts of this clonotype. The chain has TRBV6-1 and TRBJ2-1; the match to TRBD1 covers 9 bases. V dropped 6 bases and J dropped 7; count of bases not matched to a gene: 10. The germline gives CDR1 MNHNS, CDR2 SASEGT. The CDR3 runs 15 residues. The CDR3 DNA sequence: TGTGCCAGCAGAACCAGGGACAGGGCTAGGAATGAGCAGTTCTTC. It yields the protein CASRTRDRARNEQFF.

The rearrangement joins TRBV9 to TRBJ2-2; D is uncertain. Germline CDR1 SGDLS, CDR2 YYNGEE. The CDR3 has 11 residues. Trimming cost V 7 bases and J 5 bases, with 6 bases left between them. CDR3 nucleotides: TGTGCCAGCGGCGCTACCGGGGAGCTGTTTTTT. Translation gives CASGATGELFF.

The chain is built from TRBV2 and TRBJ2-1, with D tentatively TRBD2 (5 bases). Per germline, CDR1 SNHLY and CDR2 FYNNEI. This CDR3 is 13 amino acids long. The V gene lost 10 bases and the J gene lost 4 bases, with 14 bases spanning the gap. CDR3 sequence (DNA): TGTGCCACTGGAAGGACTGCTTACAATGAGCAGTTCTTC. Its translation: CATGRTAYNEQFF.

The chain joins TRBV27 to TRBJ2-7; a possible D gene is TRBD2 (5 bases). Germline V gene lookup returns CDR1 MNHEY and CDR2 SMNVEV (reference sequence). The CDR3 contains 14 residues. The ends were cut back, 0 bases at V and 3 bases at J, with 9 bases in the middle. This CDR3 reads CASSLSGIHYEQYF. CDR3 nucleotide sequence: TGTGCCAGCAGTTTATCCGGGATTCACTACGAGCAGTACTTC.

Comments on this clonotype: Possible read error: a much larger clone is one base away. V is TRBV2 and J is TRBJ1-2, with 8 bases fitting TRBD1. Germline V gives CDR1 SNHLY, CDR2 FYNNEI. The V gene end was trimmed by 6 bases and the J gene end by 3 bases; junction bases not matched to a gene: 3. The CDR3 totals 13 residues. The CDR3 loop reads CASRQGEDYGYTF. DNA for the CDR3: TGTGCCAGCAGACAGGGGGAGGACTATGGCTACACCTTC.

This chain joins TRBV12-3 or TRBV12-4 and TRBJ1-1; D may be TRBD1 (6 bases). Trimming removed 4 bases from V and 2 bases from J, with 11 bases in between. This CDR3 spans 14 amino acids. The CDR3 DNA reads as TGTGCCAGCAGTTCGGACAGAGCTAACACTGAAGCTTTCTTT. Translated: CASSSDRANTEAFF.

This clonotype was counted at least ten times. The chain has TRBV2 and TRBJ2-1, with 13 bases fitting TRBD2. CDR3 length: 18 amino acids. V dropped 6 bases and J dropped 3; count of bases not matched to a gene: 11. Germline CDR1 and CDR2: SNHLY and FYNNEI. The CDR3, as DNA: TGTGCCAGCAGAACGGGACTAGCGGGAAGAGCGGGCTACAATGAGCAGTTCTTC. Translating gives CASRTGLAGRAGYNEQFF.

V usage is TRBV7-2 and J usage is TRBJ2-2; a possible D gene is TRBD2 (6 bases). V lost 8 bases and J 5 bases, leaving 18 bases between the germline ends. This CDR3 spans 15 amino acids. Germline CDR1 SGHTA, CDR2 FQGNSA. CDR3 nucleotide sequence: TGTGCCAGCTCCTTCGGTGCGGGATTGACCGGGGAGCTGTTTTTT. This translates into CASSFGAGLTGELFF.

This clonotype is categorized as medium-sized. The rearrangement uses TRBV12-3 or TRBV12-4 and TRBJ1-5; 8 bases are shared with TRBD1. V gave up 6 bases and J gave up 2 bases; unmatched junction bases: 0. The CDR3 contains 13 residues. Written as DNA, the CDR3 is TGTGCCAGCAGGGGACAGGGCAATCAGCCCCAGCATTTT. It codes for CASRGQGNQPQHF.

The chain recombines TRBV12-3 or TRBV12-4 with TRBJ2-3; 8 bases align to TRBD2. There are 15 residues in the CDR3. Unmatched junction bases numbered 8, after V lost 8 bases and J lost 1 base. The CDR3 DNA follows: TGTGCCAGCGGCCCGGGGGGGTCGCGCACAGATACGCAGTATTTT. It yields the protein CASGPGGSRTDTQYF.

This clonotype was recorded at least ten times. The V call is TRBV27, the J call TRBJ1-2; possible D gene TRBD1, 5 bases. Trimming cost V 3 bases and J 8 bases, with 13 bases left between them. The CDR3 is 13 residues long. Germline assignment: CDR1 MNHEY and CDR2 SMNVEV (reference sequence). CDR3 sequence reads: CASSFLQGGGYTF. Written as DNA, the CDR3 is TGTGCCAGCAGTTTTTTGCAGGGAGGGGGCTACACCTTC.

Worth noting for this clonotype: A read error may be the cause here, since a much bigger clone is one base away. The chain uses TRBV6-1 and TRBJ2-1; D is unclear. V dropped 11 bases and J dropped 10 bases, with 21 bases sitting between them. The germline V gene has CDR1 MNHNS and CDR2 SASEGT. The CDR3 totals 13 residues. The CDR3 sequence is CAAQDPRFHEQFF. DNA for the CDR3: TGTGCCGCCCAGGACCCCAGGTTCCACGAGCAGTTCTTC.

This chain connects TRBV5-1 to TRBJ2-4, with 13 nucleotides matching TRBD2. Unmatched junction bases numbered 6, after V lost 0 bases and J lost 3 bases. In germline, CDR1 is SGHRS, CDR2 YFSETQ. The CDR3 runs 18 residues. This CDR3 is CASSLGGLAGRLKNIQYF. CDR3 coding DNA: TGCGCCAGCAGCTTGGGGGGACTAGCGGGACGGCTCAAAAACATTCAGTACTTC.

This clonotype appeared many times. This chain connects TRBV10-3 to TRBJ1-2; TRBD1 matches at 10 bases. The length of the CDR3 is 16 residues. Germline values: CDR1 ENHRY, CDR2 SYGVKD. V dropped 0 bases and J dropped 6; count of bases not matched to a gene: 7. For the CDR3, the DNA is TGTGCCATCAGTGAGTCGTGGACAGGGGGTCTGGATGGCTACACCTTC. Translating it yields CAISESWTGGLDGYTF.

This clonotype was observed many times. The CDR3 loop is CASSLRTGGKTGELFF. The CDR3 DNA sequence: TGTGCCAGCAGCTTACGTACAGGGGGGAAAACCGGGGAGCTGTTTTTT. This rearrangement joins TRBV7-3 to TRBJ2-2; 8 bases are shared with TRBD1. Germline V gene lookup returns CDR1 SGHTA and CDR2 FQGTGA. The ends lost 2 bases at V and 5 bases at J; junction bases unmatched: 7. The CDR3 is 16 residues long.

This clonotype was counted ten times or more. The chain couples TRBV20-1 to TRBJ2-5, with 8 bases aligning to TRBD2. Germline CDR1 is DFQATT and CDR2 is SNEGSKA (reference sequence). The CDR3 runs to 16 residues. V gave up 0 bases and J gave up 1 base; unmatched junction bases: 7. CDR3 residues: CSARDSLAGFQETQYF. DNA of the CDR3: TGCAGTGCTAGAGATTCGCTAGCGGGTTTCCAAGAGACCCAGTACTTC.

This clonotype was counted at least ten times. The gene calls are TRBV20-1 and TRBJ2-1, with 7 nucleotides matching TRBD2. Losses at the gene ends were 3 bases for V and 5 bases for J; bases not matched to a gene: 7. There are 14 residues in the CDR3. Germline V gives CDR1 DFQATT, CDR2 SNEGSKA (reference sequence). The CDR3 loop is CSARGGKGNNEQFF. In nucleotides, the CDR3 is TGCAGTGCTAGGGGGGGGAAGGGGAACAATGAGCAGTTCTTC.

This clonotype has only one observation. The chain employs TRBV27 and TRBJ2-5, with TRBD2 identical over 8 bases. Germline CDR1 and CDR2: MNHEY and SMNVEV (reference sequence). J lost 2 bases, V lost 3 bases, and 8 bases had no gene match. The CDR3 runs 16 residues. CDR3 DNA: TGTGCCAGCAGTTTGGCCCTAGCGGGCTCTCAAGAGACCCAGTACTTC. Translating it yields CASSLALAGSQETQYF.

The sample holds many counts of this clonotype. This chain uses TRBV27 with TRBJ2-1; D is perhaps TRBD1 or TRBD2 (5 bases each). This CDR3 is 14 amino acids long. V gave up 3 bases and J gave up 3 bases, with 9 bases separating them. The V gene's germline CDR1 is MNHEY and CDR2 SMNVEV (reference sequence). CDR3 amino acids: CASSLGVNYNEQFF. CDR3 in DNA: TGTGCCAGCAGTTTGGGGGTGAACTACAATGAGCAGTTCTTC.

This clonotype was seen at least ten times. V usage is TRBV12-3 or TRBV12-4 and J usage is TRBJ1-1; TRBD1 might be the D (6 bases). The CDR3 is 14 residues long. V lost 3 bases and J lost 4, with 12 bases in between. The CDR3 spells CASSLEGEITEAFF. CDR3 nucleotide sequence: TGTGCCAGCAGTTTGGAGGGGGAGATCACTGAAGCTTTCTTT.

This clonotype was seen a few times. The rearrangement links TRBV18 to TRBJ2-1; 7 positions match TRBD2. CDR1 KGHSH and CDR2 LQKENI come from the germline V gene. This CDR3 contains 14 residues. V trimming: 3 bases; J trimming: 7 bases; junction bases outside the gene matches: 6. In nucleotides, the CDR3 is TGTGCCAGCTCACCCCTCGGGGGGATGAATGAGCAGTTCTTC. Protein sequence: CASSPLGGMNEQFF.